This is a list of T cell receptor beta chains from one sample in a study of blood T cell repertoires in COVID-19. Sequencing was performed with immunoSEQ multiplex PCR; in TCRdb, only in-frame clones are kept and a portion is missing. This table has tens of thousands of clones, 85% to 90% appearing once. Sequencing input: peripheral blood. The receptors derive from a woman aged 60-75 years with acute or convalescent COVID-19. The CDR3 runs from the conserved cysteine through the conserved F or W. Each record gives: D gene, V gene, CDR3 length, CDR3 protein. The D gene is left open where the match is weak.

>NA|TRBV3-1/TRBV3-2|13
CASSLRGSGELFF
>TRBD1|TRBV5-1|13
CASSQTGNYGYTF
>TRBD1|TRBV6-1|16
CASSVYRDRSTDTQYF
>NA|TRBV30|13
CAWSRQSRSPLHF
>NA|TRBV15|13
CATYSDRNTEAFF
>NA|TRBV11-2|14
CASSLGLLQETQYF
>TRBD1|TRBV6-6|15
CASNRDRGISGELFF
>TRBD1|TRBV7-2|14
CASSLGDSRSPLHF
>NA|TRBV7-8|14
CASRPGRLNTEAFF
>NA|TRBV30|14
CAWSRGASSYGYTF
>NA|TRBV19|15
CASRREPGWRAEAFF
>NA|TRBV15|13
CATSRDRGETQYF
>TRBD2|TRBV9|15
CASSALAASTDTQYF
>TRBD1|TRBV11-1|16
CASSPGQGAANTEAFF
>TRBD2|TRBV29-1|14
CSSMGLGSYNEQFF
>NA|TRBV6-2/TRBV6-3|15
CASSPRGQSNQPQHF
>TRBD1|TRBV24-1|12
CATRAGGDGYTF
>NA|TRBV7-9|13
CASSPQGRYGYTF
>TRBD1|TRBV7-9|17
CASSSRTGGRSTGELFF
>NA|TRBV11-2|12
CASSLDLGELFF
>NA|TRBV6-5|12
CASSYPQETQYF
>NA|TRBV5-1|14
CASSLAKLQETQYF
>NA|TRBV7-9|16
CASSPDTPIGANVLTF
>NA|TRBV1|12
CTSSQDGKTQYF
>NA|TRBV12-5|15
CASGPDRGANSPLHF
>NA|TRBV4-2|15
CASSQARGSTGELFF
>NA|TRBV7-3|16
CASSSQSFSGANVLTF
>NA|TRBV18|16
CASSQAPLARGETQYF
>TRBD2|TRBV3-1/TRBV3-2|16
CASSPTRGGSYNEQFF
>TRBD1|TRBV7-2|17
CASSPDRGSSYNSPLHF
>NA|TRBV10-3|14
CAISESSESDTQYF
>NA|TRBV5-4|14
CASSLPGAGYGYTF
>NA|TRBV27|14
CASSFVQSNSPLHF
>NA|TRBV2|15
CASSRLASGDTEAFF
>TRBD2|TRBV27|15
CASSGSGRPPNEQFF
>NA|TRBV20-1|14
CSASGGRVNEKLFF
>NA|TRBV10-3|14
CAISESRVTSEAFF
>NA|TRBV15|12
CATSRLDETQYF
>NA|TRBV21-1|16
CASSCYRQGSNTEAFF
>NA|TRBV2|15
CASSESPGGGETQYF
>TRBD2|TRBV9|15
CASSVTSGGTDTQYF
>TRBD1|TRBV5-1|17
CASSPWRSEQGADTQYF
>TRBD2|TRBV3-1/TRBV3-2|15
CASSQMRGGRETQYF
>TRBD2|TRBV9|14
CASTLAGGADTQYF
>TRBD1|TRBV25-1|15
CASRGQDTTNEKLFF
>NA|TRBV3-1/TRBV3-2|14
CASSGSETHTEAFF
>NA|TRBV6-1|13
CASSEAQVPEAFF
>NA|TRBV29-1|14
CSVGSGTLGYGYTF
>TRBD2|TRBV27|19
CASSPLGGGEINSWETQYF
>NA|TRBV9|16
CASSREGGSGANVLTF
>TRBD1|TRBV6-5|14
CASRTGQGAGGYTF
>TRBD2|TRBV19|18
CASRAPSGGNSGANVLTF
>NA|TRBV3-1/TRBV3-2|17
CASSQEGGPPSYNEQFF
>NA|TRBV27|14
CAIARAGEIETQYF